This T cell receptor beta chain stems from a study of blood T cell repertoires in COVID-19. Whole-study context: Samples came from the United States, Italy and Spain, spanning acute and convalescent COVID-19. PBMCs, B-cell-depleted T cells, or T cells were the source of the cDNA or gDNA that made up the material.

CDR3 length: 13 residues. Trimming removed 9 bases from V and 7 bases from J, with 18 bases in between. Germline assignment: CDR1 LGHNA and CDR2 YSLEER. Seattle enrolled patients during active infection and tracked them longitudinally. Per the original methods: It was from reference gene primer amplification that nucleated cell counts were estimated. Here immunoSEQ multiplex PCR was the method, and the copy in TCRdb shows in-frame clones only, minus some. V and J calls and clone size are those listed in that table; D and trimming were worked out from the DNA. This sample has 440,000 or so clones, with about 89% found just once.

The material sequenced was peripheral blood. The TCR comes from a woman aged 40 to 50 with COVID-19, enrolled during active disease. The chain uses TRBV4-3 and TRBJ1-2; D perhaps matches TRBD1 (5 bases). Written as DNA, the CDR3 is TGCGCCAGTCAGAGTGGCAGGGATGGTGGCTACACCTTC. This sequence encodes CASQSGRDGGYTF.